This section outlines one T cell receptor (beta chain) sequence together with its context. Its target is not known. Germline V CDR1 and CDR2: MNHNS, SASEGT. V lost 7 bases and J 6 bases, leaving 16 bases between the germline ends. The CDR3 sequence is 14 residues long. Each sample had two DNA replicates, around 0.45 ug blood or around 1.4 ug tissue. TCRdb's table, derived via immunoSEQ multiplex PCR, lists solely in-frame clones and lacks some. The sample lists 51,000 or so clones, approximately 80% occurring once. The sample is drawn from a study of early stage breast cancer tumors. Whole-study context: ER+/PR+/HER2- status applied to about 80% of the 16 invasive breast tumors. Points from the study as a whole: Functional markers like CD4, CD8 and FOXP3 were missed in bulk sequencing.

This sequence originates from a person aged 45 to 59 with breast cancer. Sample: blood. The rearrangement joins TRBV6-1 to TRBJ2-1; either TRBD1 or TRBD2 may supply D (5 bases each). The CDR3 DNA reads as TGTGCCAGCACCACGGGGCCTTCTTTCAATGAGCAGTTCTTC. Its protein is CASTTGPSFNEQFF.